The 5 T cell receptor beta chains below come from one sample, sequenced in a study of blood T cells in healthy people across ages. Together with a sample-barcoded 5' primer, a J-beta primer mix was included in a second PCR lasting about 7 to 12 cycles. TCRdb re-called the 5' RACE reads with MiXCR, one entry per CDR3 protein. The data hold about 670,000 distinct CDR3 sequences, with over 40% observed a single time. The sequencing sample was made of blood. The receptors shown here come from an elderly man in good health.

This clonotype has at least ten counts. CDR3 DNA: TGTGCCAGCAGCCCGCGAATAGGACTATATACGCAGTATTTT. Its translation is CASSPRIGLYTQYF. This chain joins TRBV28 and TRBJ2-3, with a weak D call TRBD2 (6 bases). The CDR3 has 14 residues. V lost 6 bases to trimming and J lost 7 bases, with 17 bases between them. The V gene's germline CDR1 is MDHEN and CDR2 SYDVKM.

The chain recombines TRBV20-1 with TRBJ2-1, with TRBD2 matching over 8 bases. The ends lost 4 bases at V and 6 bases at J; junction bases unmatched: 5. CDR1 DFQATT and CDR2 SNEGSKA come from the germline V gene (reference sequence). This CDR3 has 13 amino acids. The CDR3 is CSATGGAGNEQFF. The DNA of the CDR3 is TGCAGTGCTACGGGGGGGGCCGGCAATGAGCAGTTCTTC.

CDR3 in DNA: TGCAGCGTTTCGGGGCAGACGAATGAAAAACTGTTTTTT. Translating gives CSVSGQTNEKLFF. The chain uses TRBV29-1 and TRBJ1-4; D is perhaps TRBD1 (5 bases). The V and J ends lost 5 bases and 5 bases respectively, with 12 bases between them. Germline V gene data show CDR1 as SQVTM and CDR2 as ANQGSEA. The CDR3 spans 13 residues.

This sequence joins TRBV5-5 and TRBJ1-6; possible D gene TRBD1, 6 bases. Germline CDR1 is SGHKS and CDR2 is YYEKEE (reference sequence). This CDR3 is built from 16 residues. The germline V and J ends were trimmed by 1 base and 6 bases, with 14 bases remaining between them. CDR3 amino acids: CASSLSTGTFNSPLHF. The CDR3 DNA reads as TGTGCCAGCAGCTTGTCTACAGGGACTTTTAATTCACCCCTCCACTTT.

Many counts were recorded for this clonotype. The CDR3 is CSVEMGHNEQYF. The DNA of the CDR3 is TGCAGCGTTGAGATGGGACATAACGAGCAGTACTTC. J is TRBJ2-7 and V is TRBV29-1; D is perhaps TRBD1 (6 bases). CDR1 is SQVTM and CDR2 is ANQGSEA in the germline V gene. Trimming removed 3 bases at V and 5 bases at J, with 11 bases between. The CDR3 has 12 amino acids.